The clone carrying this TCR beta chain was seen more than once but under ten times. Its antigen is currently unknown. Other DNA sequences from this sample encode an identical CDR3 as well. These data come from a study of beta chain features in type 1 diabetes. Trimming shortened V by 1 base and J by 6 bases, and 7 bases separated the two germline ends. The CDR3 is 11 residues long. Germline assignment: CDR1 DFQATT and CDR2 SNEGSKA (reference sequence). Study-wide points: In all four CD4+ subsets, TCRB CDR3 length was significantly, moderately reduced in type 1 diabetes. Researchers caution that PCR might favor shorter templates, equally among patients and controls.

What was sequenced were expressed TCRB transcripts, since all of the isolated RNA had been reverse transcribed. Here immunoSEQ multiplex PCR was the method, and the copy in TCRdb shows in-frame clones only, minus some. The sample has roughly 150,000 clones, approximately 8.8% seen once; the top ten hold roughly 0.7%. V is TRBV20-1 and J is TRBJ2-7; the D is unclear. Sequencing used central memory CD4+ T cells from blood. The TCR comes from a woman aged 25-40 years with type 1 diabetes. This chain's CDR3 is CSARASGEQYF. The CDR3, as DNA: TGCAGTGCTAGAGCCTCAGGCGAGCAGTACTTC.